The rows below give T cell receptor beta chains drawn from one sample of a study of OX40 agonist ivuxolimab in advanced cancers. The data were produced by immunoSEQ multiplex PCR, yet TCRdb's version contains in-frame clones alone and is incomplete. The sample contains roughly 92,000 clones, approximately 84% of which appear only once. Sequences were derived from CD4+ or CD8+ T cells sorted from blood, sampled in a trial of the OX40 agonist ivuxolimab. The receptors were sampled from an adult with an advanced solid tumor such as melanoma, head and neck, liver or kidney cancer. Both conserved end residues are part of each CDR3. Each record gives: V gene, clone size, D gene, J gene, CDR3 protein, CDR3 DNA. A D gene is named only where the DNA matches it firmly. Size is stated for part of the rows, as once, few or many counts, or as a class when the clone is expanded.

V gene: TRBV7-2; clone size: NA; D gene: TRBD2; J gene: TRBJ2-3; CDR3 protein: CASSLRTLAGYPTDTQYF; CDR3 DNA: TGTGCCAGCAGCCTTCGAACACTAGCGGGCTACCCCACGGATACGCAGTATTTT
V gene: TRBV2; clone size: medium-sized; D gene: TRBD1; J gene: TRBJ2-7; CDR3 protein: CASIPDRGNGREQYF; CDR3 DNA: TGTGCCAGCATCCCGGACAGGGGAAACGGGCGCGAGCAGTACTTC
V gene: TRBV19; clone size: NA; D gene: NA; J gene: TRBJ1-1; CDR3 protein: CASSIGQFGLNTEAFF; CDR3 DNA: TGTGCCAGTAGTATTGGACAGTTCGGGCTGAACACTGAAGCTTTCTTT
V gene: TRBV30; clone size: NA; D gene: NA; J gene: TRBJ1-5; CDR3 protein: CAWSVGQGGNQPQHF; CDR3 DNA: TGTGCCTGGAGTGTAGGGCAGGGTGGCAATCAGCCCCAGCATTTT
V gene: TRBV5-1; clone size: NA; D gene: NA; J gene: TRBJ1-1; CDR3 protein: CASSLGRQSEAFF; CDR3 DNA: TGCGCCAGCAGCCTTGGGCGCCAGAGTGAAGCTTTCTTT
V gene: TRBV6-6; clone size: NA; D gene: TRBD1; J gene: TRBJ1-2; CDR3 protein: CASSYATGAHGYTF; CDR3 DNA: TGTGCCAGCAGTTACGCTACAGGGGCCCATGGCTACACCTTC
V gene: TRBV14; clone size: NA; D gene: NA; J gene: TRBJ2-1; CDR3 protein: CASSQNTGQPHNEQFF; CDR3 DNA: TGTGCCAGCAGCCAAAATACAGGGCAGCCCCACAATGAGCAGTTCTTC
V gene: TRBV23-1; clone size: NA; D gene: NA; J gene: TRBJ1-1; CDR3 protein: CASSQDSAGITEAFF; CDR3 DNA: TGCGCCAGCAGCCAAGACTCGGCTGGGATCACTGAAGCTTTCTTT
V gene: TRBV6-6; clone size: NA; D gene: TRBD1; J gene: TRBJ1-1; CDR3 protein: CASSQGDRGGTEAFF; CDR3 DNA: TGTGCCAGCAGCCAAGGCGACAGGGGTGGCACTGAAGCTTTCTTT
V gene: TRBV7-9; clone size: once; D gene: TRBD2; J gene: TRBJ2-3; CDR3 protein: CASSSLGSGSIDTQYF; CDR3 DNA: TGTGCCAGCAGCTCCCTGGGTAGCGGGAGCATAGATACGCAGTATTTT
V gene: TRBV12-5; clone size: NA; D gene: TRBD2; J gene: TRBJ2-3; CDR3 protein: CASASGGGSTDTQYF; CDR3 DNA: TGTGCTAGTGCCTCAGGCGGGGGGAGCACAGATACGCAGTATTTT
V gene: TRBV7-2; clone size: NA; D gene: NA; J gene: TRBJ1-1; CDR3 protein: CASSSTGLSFF; CDR3 DNA: TGTGCCAGCAGCTCCACAGGGTTATCTTTCTTT
V gene: TRBV10-3; clone size: NA; D gene: NA; J gene: TRBJ1-3; CDR3 protein: CASLDWVAGNTIYF; CDR3 DNA: TGTGCCTCCCTGGACTGGGTCGCTGGAAACACCATATATTTT
V gene: TRBV5-1; clone size: NA; D gene: NA; J gene: TRBJ1-1; CDR3 protein: CASSLGQGHTEAFF; CDR3 DNA: TGCGCCAGCAGCTTGGGACAAGGGCACACTGAAGCTTTCTTT
V gene: TRBV9; clone size: NA; D gene: TRBD2; J gene: TRBJ2-1; CDR3 protein: CASSVLAVSYNEQFF; CDR3 DNA: TGTGCCAGCAGCGTACTAGCGGTGTCCTACAATGAGCAGTTCTTC
V gene: TRBV20-1; clone size: many; D gene: TRBD1; J gene: TRBJ2-5; CDR3 protein: CSANRGETQYF; CDR3 DNA: TGCAGTGCTAACAGGGGAGAGACCCAGTACTTC
V gene: TRBV6-5; clone size: NA; D gene: NA; J gene: TRBJ1-1; CDR3 protein: CASTILAGNTEAFF; CDR3 DNA: TGTGCCAGCACAATACTTGCGGGAAACACTGAAGCTTTCTTT
V gene: TRBV4-2; clone size: NA; D gene: NA; J gene: TRBJ1-4; CDR3 protein: CASSQGGSIATNEKLFF; CDR3 DNA: TGTGCCAGCAGCCAAGGAGGGAGCATCGCAACTAATGAAAAACTGTTTTTT
V gene: TRBV11-2; clone size: few; D gene: NA; J gene: TRBJ2-7; CDR3 protein: CASSNRVYEQYF; CDR3 DNA: TGTGCCAGCAGTAACAGGGTATACGAGCAGTACTTC
V gene: TRBV6-5; clone size: NA; D gene: TRBD1; J gene: TRBJ2-7; CDR3 protein: CASSYSRGPSYEQYF; CDR3 DNA: TGTGCCAGCAGTTACTCGAGGGGGCCCTCCTACGAGCAGTACTTC
V gene: TRBV18; clone size: NA; D gene: NA; J gene: TRBJ2-1; CDR3 protein: CASSPEVNEQFF; CDR3 DNA: TGTGCCAGCTCACCAGAGGTTAATGAGCAGTTCTTC
V gene: TRBV30; clone size: NA; D gene: TRBD2; J gene: TRBJ2-1; CDR3 protein: CATDLAGSPTQFF; CDR3 DNA: TGTGCCACGGACTTAGCGGGGTCCCCAACACAGTTCTTC
V gene: TRBV29-1; clone size: once; D gene: TRBD2; J gene: TRBJ2-2; CDR3 protein: CSAEQTSGGASGELFF; CDR3 DNA: TGCAGCGCCGAACAGACTAGCGGGGGGGCCTCTGGGGAGCTGTTTTTT
V gene: TRBV5-1; clone size: NA; D gene: NA; J gene: TRBJ2-3; CDR3 protein: CASSTLGTDTQYF; CDR3 DNA: TGCGCCAGCAGTACCTTGGGCACAGATACGCAGTATTTT
V gene: TRBV5-1; clone size: NA; D gene: NA; J gene: TRBJ1-1; CDR3 protein: CASSLATGVGDTEAFF; CDR3 DNA: TGCGCCAGCAGCTTGGCGACAGGTGTAGGGGACACTGAAGCTTTCTTT
V gene: TRBV6-1; clone size: NA; D gene: TRBD2; J gene: TRBJ2-6; CDR3 protein: CASSVGLAGPLSGANVLTF; CDR3 DNA: TGTGCCAGCAGTGTGGGACTAGCGGGGCCTCTCTCTGGGGCCAACGTCCTGACTTTC
V gene: TRBV5-1; clone size: once; D gene: TRBD2; J gene: TRBJ2-7; CDR3 protein: CASSLGSSGGTLYEQYF; CDR3 DNA: TGCGCCAGCAGCTTGGGGTCTAGCGGGGGGACCCTCTACGAGCAGTACTTC
V gene: TRBV29-1; clone size: NA; D gene: NA; J gene: TRBJ1-2; CDR3 protein: CSVGPETEHYGYTF; CDR3 DNA: TGCAGCGTTGGCCCCGAGACGGAACACTATGGCTACACCTTC
V gene: TRBV10-3; clone size: few; D gene: NA; J gene: TRBJ1-2; CDR3 protein: CAISESLQALDGYTF; CDR3 DNA: TGTGCCATCAGTGAGTCGTTGCAGGCTCTCGACGGCTACACCTTC
V gene: TRBV30; clone size: NA; D gene: TRBD1; J gene: TRBJ1-6; CDR3 protein: CAWNPGGASNSPLHF; CDR3 DNA: TGTGCCTGGAATCCAGGGGGCGCGTCCAATTCACCCCTCCACTTT
V gene: TRBV18; clone size: NA; D gene: TRBD1; J gene: TRBJ1-6; CDR3 protein: CASSPTTGDVSPLHF; CDR3 DNA: TGTGCCAGCTCACCAACTACAGGGGATGTATCACCCCTCCACTTT
V gene: TRBV4-2; clone size: once; D gene: TRBD2; J gene: TRBJ2-1; CDR3 protein: CASSQDQAGISYNEQFF; CDR3 DNA: TGTGCCAGCAGCCAAGATCAAGCGGGAATCTCCTACAATGAGCAGTTCTTC
V gene: TRBV10-2; clone size: few; D gene: TRBD1; J gene: TRBJ1-5; CDR3 protein: CASRGPGTGGDQPQHF; CDR3 DNA: TGCGCCAGCAGGGGACCCGGGACAGGGGGCGATCAGCCCCAGCATTTT
V gene: TRBV19; clone size: NA; D gene: NA; J gene: TRBJ2-2; CDR3 protein: CASSIEGAWNTGELFF; CDR3 DNA: TGTGCCAGTAGTATAGAGGGCGCTTGGAACACCGGGGAGCTGTTTTTT
V gene: TRBV6-6; clone size: NA; D gene: NA; J gene: TRBJ1-2; CDR3 protein: CASSFRDTPYYGYTF; CDR3 DNA: TGTGCCAGCAGTTTCCGGGACACTCCGTACTATGGCTACACCTTC
V gene: TRBV7-3; clone size: once; D gene: NA; J gene: TRBJ2-3; CDR3 protein: CASSPLGVSTDTQYF; CDR3 DNA: TGTGCCAGCAGCCCGCTGGGGGTTAGCACAGATACGCAGTATTTT
V gene: TRBV10-3; clone size: NA; D gene: NA; J gene: TRBJ1-1; CDR3 protein: CAISEGTEPNTEAFF; CDR3 DNA: TGTGCCATCAGTGAGGGTACAGAACCGAACACTGAAGCTTTCTTT
V gene: TRBV6-5; clone size: NA; D gene: NA; J gene: TRBJ2-7; CDR3 protein: CASSYEPGWEQYF; CDR3 DNA: TGTGCCAGCAGTTACGAGCCGGGCTGGGAGCAGTACTTC
V gene: TRBV5-8; clone size: NA; D gene: NA; J gene: TRBJ2-7; CDR3 protein: CASSLAYEQYF; CDR3 DNA: TGTGCCAGCAGCTTGGCCTACGAGCAGTACTTC
V gene: TRBV15; clone size: NA; D gene: NA; J gene: TRBJ1-2; CDR3 protein: CATSRDSRGYGYTF; CDR3 DNA: TGTGCCACCAGCAGAGACTCCAGAGGGTATGGCTACACCTTC
V gene: TRBV4-3; clone size: medium-sized; D gene: TRBD2; J gene: TRBJ2-7; CDR3 protein: CASSQEGRGDYEQYF; CDR3 DNA: TGCGCCAGCAGCCAAGAAGGACGGGGGGACTACGAGCAGTACTTC
V gene: TRBV27; clone size: NA; D gene: TRBD1; J gene: TRBJ2-7; CDR3 protein: CASGDRRDEQYF; CDR3 DNA: TGTGCCAGCGGGGACAGGAGGGACGAGCAGTACTTC
V gene: TRBV5-8; clone size: NA; D gene: NA; J gene: TRBJ1-2; CDR3 protein: CASSLYQGALGYGYTF; CDR3 DNA: TGTGCCAGCAGCTTGTATCAAGGGGCCCTGGGCTATGGCTACACCTTC
V gene: TRBV5-6; clone size: NA; D gene: TRBD1; J gene: TRBJ1-2; CDR3 protein: CASRGQGALNYGYTF; CDR3 DNA: TGTGCCAGCAGGGGACAGGGGGCCCTTAACTATGGCTACACCTTC
V gene: TRBV19; clone size: NA; D gene: TRBD1; J gene: TRBJ1-2; CDR3 protein: CASRLIGQVMNGYTF; CDR3 DNA: TGTGCCAGTCGTCTGATCGGACAGGTTATGAATGGCTACACCTTC
V gene: TRBV19; clone size: NA; D gene: TRBD1; J gene: TRBJ1-1; CDR3 protein: CASMKTGILAAFF; CDR3 DNA: TGTGCCAGTATGAAGACAGGGATCCTCGCAGCTTTCTTT
V gene: TRBV7-2; clone size: NA; D gene: NA; J gene: TRBJ1-2; CDR3 protein: CASSLATGGTYGYTF; CDR3 DNA: TGTGCCAGCAGCTTAGCCACGGGGGGAACCTATGGCTACACCTTC
V gene: TRBV2; clone size: NA; D gene: NA; J gene: TRBJ2-2; CDR3 protein: CASSGGATGELFF; CDR3 DNA: TGTGCCAGCAGCGGGGGTGCCACCGGGGAGCTGTTTTTT
V gene: TRBV2; clone size: once; D gene: NA; J gene: TRBJ1-4; CDR3 protein: CASRERVRAETNEKLFF; CDR3 DNA: TGTGCCAGCAGGGAACGGGTTCGGGCAGAAACTAATGAAAAACTGTTTTTT
V gene: TRBV6-1; clone size: NA; D gene: NA; J gene: TRBJ1-2; CDR3 protein: CASSEARFGYTF; CDR3 DNA: TGTGCCAGCAGTGAAGCGCGTTTTGGCTACACCTTC
V gene: TRBV27; clone size: NA; D gene: TRBD2; J gene: TRBJ2-3; CDR3 protein: CASSFLRTSGIDTQYF; CDR3 DNA: TGTGCCAGCAGTTTTCTCCGGACTAGCGGGATAGATACGCAGTATTTT
V gene: TRBV5-6; clone size: NA; D gene: NA; J gene: TRBJ1-3; CDR3 protein: CASSSFRNRLSSGNTIYF; CDR3 DNA: TGTGCCAGCAGCAGCTTTCGGAACAGGTTAAGCTCTGGAAACACCATATATTTT
V gene: TRBV30; clone size: NA; D gene: NA; J gene: TRBJ2-1; CDR3 protein: CAWRGGGREQFF; CDR3 DNA: TGTGCCTGGAGGGGAGGGGGCAGAGAGCAGTTCTTC
V gene: TRBV19; clone size: few; D gene: NA; J gene: TRBJ1-3; CDR3 protein: CASVAPYSGNTIYF; CDR3 DNA: TGTGCCAGTGTCGCACCTTACTCTGGAAACACCATATATTTT
V gene: TRBV9; clone size: NA; D gene: TRBD1; J gene: TRBJ2-7; CDR3 protein: CASSETGTGSYEQYF; CDR3 DNA: TGTGCCAGCAGCGAGACCGGGACAGGGTCCTACGAGCAGTACTTC